The clone carrying this TCR beta chain was recorded many times. Its target is not known. CDR1 and CDR2 (germline): MDHEN, SYDVKM. The J segment lost 3 bases and the V segment lost 6 bases, leaving 5 bases of the junction unmatched. This CDR3 has 15 amino acids. The data stem from a study of identical twins. TCRdb used MiXCR to reprocess the 5' RACE reads, holding one entry per CDR3 protein. Here the sample spans roughly 1,500,000 distinct CDR3 sequences, under 35% being singletons. General study results and limits: Researchers reported excess low generation probability among twin-shared out-of-frame alpha sequences.

The chain recombines TRBV28 with TRBJ2-1; 10 positions match TRBD2. Sequenced sample: cord blood. The receptor was derived from a newborn girl in good health. The CDR3 loop reads CASSLSGRGYNEQFF. For the CDR3, the DNA is TGTGCCAGCAGCCTGAGCGGGAGGGGCTACAATGAGCAGTTCTTC.